Presented here are 30 T cell receptor beta chains from one specimen sequenced in a study of blood T cells in healthy people across ages. Combining a sample-barcoded 5' primer with a J-beta primer mix, a second PCR ran for roughly 6 to 11 cycles. A single record per CDR3 protein comes from TCRdb applying MiXCR to the 5' RACE reads. This sample has around 520,000 distinct CDR3 sequences; about a quarter occur once, and the top ten carry 3% to 4%. These data are also associated with another study on T cells of mothers and their children.

The sample comprised blood. The origin of the receptors is a boy between 2 and 15 years old in good health.

This clonotype came up once. The CDR3 region has the DNA TGCGCCAGCAGCTTGGGAGGCCGGGAGACCAGGGATCCCCAGCATTTT. It translates to CASSLGGRETRDPQHF. V and J are TRBV5-1 and TRBJ1-5; tentatively, D is TRBD1 (5 bases). The CDR3 contains 16 residues. Trimming stripped 0 bases from V and 10 bases from J, with 20 bases between. Germline loops: CDR1 SGHRS, CDR2 YFSETQ.

This clonotype was recorded many times. The chain uses TRBV2 and TRBJ2-1, with 9 bases identical to TRBD2. V shed 3 bases and J 8 bases; nucleotides not matched to a gene: 11. This CDR3 region has 16 residues. CDR1 and CDR2 from the germline V gene are SNHLY and FYNNEI. CDR3 amino acids: CASSEVRGGPVDEQFF. Written as DNA, the CDR3 is TGTGCCAGCAGTGAGGTGCGGGGGGGGCCCGTCGATGAGCAGTTCTTC. Combining the CDR3 with reference TRBV2 and TRBJ2-1 gives the whole variable domain EPEVTQTPSHQVTQMGQEVILRCVPISNHLYFYWYRQILGQKVEFLVSFYNNEISEKSEIFDDQFSVERPDGSNFTLKIRSTKLEDSAMYFCASSEVRGGPVDEQFFGPGTRLTVL.

Notes on this clonotype: A read error may produce the germline difference seen at one junction end. V and J are TRBV20-1 and TRBJ1-4; maybe TRBD1 (6 bases). The germline V gene encodes CDR1 DFQATT and CDR2 SNEGSKA (reference sequence). The length of the CDR3 is 15 residues. DNA for the CDR3: TGCAGTGCAAGAGGCCTGGACAGATCTTATGAAAAACTGTTTTTT. It translates to CSARGLDRSYEKLFF.

The genes are TRBV5-4 and TRBJ2-1; the match to TRBD2 covers 8 bases. The CDR3 is made up of 18 amino acids. The germline gives CDR1 SGHNT, CDR2 YYREEE (reference sequence). The ends lost 3 bases at V and 1 base at J; junction bases unmatched: 12. The CDR3 DNA reads TGTGCCAGCAGCTCGGGGGGGAAGGGGATTAGGTCCTACAATGAGCAGTTCTTC. Protein sequence: CASSSGGKGIRSYNEQFF.

This clonotype has only a few counts. This rearrangement joins TRBV12-3 or TRBV12-4 to TRBJ1-1; no reliable D call. Deletions cut 5 bases from V and 3 bases from J, with 10 bases between. The CDR3 totals 13 residues. The CDR3 loop reads CASSSLRDTEAFF. In DNA form, the CDR3 reads TGTGCCAGCAGTAGCCTAAGGGACACTGAAGCTTTCTTT.

The rearrangement links TRBV20-1 to TRBJ2-7; 8 nucleotides match TRBD1. Trimming took 6 bases from V and 6 from J; bases not matched to a gene: 13. Germline-derived CDR1 and CDR2 are DFQATT and SNEGSKA (reference sequence). This CDR3 has 14 amino acids. CDR3 in DNA: TGCAGTGCGGGGTCCGGGACAGGAATATCCGAGCAGTACTTC. Its translation is CSAGSGTGISEQYF.

This clonotype was seen just once. The rearrangement joins TRBV11-1 to TRBJ2-5; 12 bases match TRBD2. V gave up 5 bases and J gave up 3 bases; unmatched junction bases: 7. This CDR3 has 16 residues. Germline V gives CDR1 SGHAT, CDR2 FQDESV (reference sequence). CDR3 DNA: TGTGCCAGCAGCGCCCGGCTAGCGGGGGGGAAAGAGACCCAGTACTTC. It codes for CASSARLAGGKETQYF.

This chain uses TRBV6-2 or TRBV6-3 with TRBJ2-5; no clear D gene. Germline loops: CDR1 MNHEY, CDR2 SVGEGT. Trimming took off 7 bases at V and 0 bases at J, with 12 bases between the two ends. The CDR3 contains 14 residues. DNA for the CDR3: TGTGCCAGCACTGACTTTTCCGACCAAGAGACCCAGTACTTC. It yields the protein CASTDFSDQETQYF.

This clonotype was picked up a small number of times. The rearrangement joins TRBV30 to TRBJ1-4; D unclear. CDR3 length equals 13 residues. Germline values: CDR1 GTSNPN, CDR2 SVGIG (reference sequence). V was clipped by 4 bases and J by 7 bases, with 13 bases between them. CDR3 bases: TGTGCCTGGATGCGGAGCGTGGGTGAAAAACTGTTTTTT. Protein sequence: CAWMRSVGEKLFF.

This clonotype showed up just a few times. The chain combines TRBV12-3 or TRBV12-4 with TRBJ1-1; 7 bases agree with TRBD1. Germline trimming cut 5 bases from V and 7 bases from J; bases unmatched to any gene: 4. There are 12 residues in the CDR3. The CDR3 bases are TGTGCCAGCAGTCGGCCAGGGGGTGAAGCTTTCTTT. Encoded protein: CASSRPGGEAFF.

This clonotype has more than one count but fewer than ten. The chain uses TRBV20-1 and TRBJ2-5; TRBD2 matches 14 bases. Germline V gene sequence: CDR1 DFQATT, CDR2 SNEGSKA (reference sequence). The V segment lost 6 bases and the J segment 4 bases; nucleotides outside the gene matches: 7. This CDR3 is built from 15 residues. The DNA of the CDR3 is TGCAGTGCCGGACGTGGGACTAGCGGGGGAGAGACCCAGTACTTC. Amino acids: CSAGRGTSGGETQYF.

This clonotype was observed a handful of times. The rearrangement joins TRBV5-6 to TRBJ2-5; 8 nucleotides agree with TRBD2. CDR1 SGHDT and CDR2 YYEEEE come from the germline V gene. The CDR3 spans 15 residues. The V gene end was trimmed by 5 bases and the J gene end by 5 bases; junction bases not matched to a gene: 11. DNA for the CDR3: TGTGCCAGCAGAGATACGGGAGGGCCATGGGAGACCCAGTACTTC. This translates into CASRDTGGPWETQYF.

This clonotype has just a few counts. The gene calls are TRBV12-3 or TRBV12-4 and TRBJ2-5; TRBD2 agrees at 11 bases. CDR3 length: 15 amino acids. V shed 4 bases, J shed 0 bases, and the junction held 1 base outside the gene matches. CDR3 DNA sequence: TGTGCCAGCAGTTCTAGCGGGGGGTACCAAGAGACCCAGTACTTC. It codes for CASSSSGGYQETQYF.

J is TRBJ2-2 and V is TRBV10-3; 7 bases agree with TRBD2. Germline V CDR1 and CDR2: ENHRY, SYGVKD. The CDR3 is 13 residues long. J gave up 2 bases and V 11 bases, and 5 bases lay outside the gene matches. The CDR3 coding sequence is TGTGCCGCCACTAGCGTTAACACCGGGGAGCTGTTTTTT. Translated, it gives CAATSVNTGELFF.

This clonotype turned up a few times. The chain combines TRBV7-9 with TRBJ2-1; TRBD1 aligns across 7 bases. Germline V gene lookup returns CDR1 SEHNR and CDR2 FQNEAQ (reference sequence). V lost 3 bases to trimming and J lost 10 bases; unmatched junction nucleotides: 6. CDR3 length: 13 residues. In DNA form, the CDR3 reads TGTGCCAGCAGCTTGTGGACAGGCAACGAGCAGTTCTTC. It codes for CASSLWTGNEQFF.

The rearrangement joins TRBV29-1 to TRBJ1-2, with 10 bases lining up with TRBD1. The CDR3 is 14 residues long. V was pared by 3 bases and J by 1 base, with 2 bases of the junction left unmatched. Germline CDR1 and CDR2: SQVTM and ANQGSEA. CDR3: CSVDGQGVNYGYTF. The CDR3, as DNA: TGCAGCGTTGACGGACAGGGGGTTAACTATGGCTACACCTTC.

This clonotype was seen ten or more times. The chain carries TRBV10-3 and TRBJ2-6; D is unclear. This CDR3 has 12 residues. V was shortened by 11 bases and J by 2 bases, with 7 bases between the two germline ends. CDR1 and CDR2 from the germline V gene are ENHRY and SYGVKD. The CDR3 loop is CAARTGANVLTF. The CDR3, as DNA: TGTGCCGCCAGAACTGGGGCCAACGTCCTGACTTTC.

Only a few counts were recorded for this clonotype. The V call is TRBV7-2, the J call TRBJ2-2; D is ambiguous. This CDR3 contains 12 residues. Germline CDR1 SGHTA, CDR2 FQGNSA. V lost 4 bases and J 7 bases, leaving 7 bases between the germline ends. CDR3 region: CASSSLGGELFF. CDR3 DNA: TGTGCCAGCAGCTCTCTTGGCGGGGAGCTGTTTTTT.

V usage is TRBV7-9 and J usage is TRBJ1-1; no firm D call. Germline lookup yields CDR1 SEHNR and CDR2 FQNEAQ (reference sequence). Trimming cost V 7 bases and J 1 base, with 13 bases left between them. The CDR3 runs to 14 residues. The CDR3 region has the DNA TGTGCCAGCATCGCCGGGCCGAGGAACACTGAAGCTTTCTTT. Its translation is CASIAGPRNTEAFF.

In regard to this clonotype: Mismatch with germline at one junction end may stem from a read error. The chain is built from TRBV2 and TRBJ1-2; D ambiguous. Germline V gene sequence: CDR1 SNHLY, CDR2 FYNNEI. There are 12 residues in the CDR3. CDR3 protein: CASSARRGGCTF. The CDR3 coding sequence is TGTGCCAGCAGTGCTCGGCGGGGTGGCTGCACCTTC.

The chain has TRBV7-9 and TRBJ2-5, with unresolved D. Trimming cost V 2 bases and J 3 bases, with 7 bases left between them. CDR1 SEHNR and CDR2 FQNEAQ come from the germline V gene (reference sequence). This CDR3 contains 13 residues. CDR3 sequence reads: CASSLLIEETQYF. CDR3 coding DNA: TGTGCCAGCAGCTTACTGATAGAAGAGACCCAGTACTTC.

This clonotype was recorded a few times. The rearrangement joins TRBV10-3 to TRBJ2-4; D is perhaps TRBD2 (6 bases). The CDR3 totals 15 residues. CDR1 ENHRY and CDR2 SYGVKD come from the germline V gene. V shed 3 bases and J shed 0 bases, with 9 bases lying between them. CDR3 bases: TGTGCCATCAGTGAAGGAGGGCCAGCCAAAAACATTCAGTACTTC. Translating gives CAISEGGPAKNIQYF.

This clonotype was observed a few times. The chain joins TRBV9 to TRBJ2-2, with D possibly TRBD2 on 5 matching bases. The V and J ends lost 0 bases and 5 bases respectively, with 8 bases between them. The CDR3 length is 14 residues. CDR1 is SGDLS and CDR2 is YYNGEE in the germline V gene. Here the CDR3 DNA reads TGTGCCAGCAGCGTAGCGACGGGAACCGGGGAGCTGTTTTTT. Translated: CASSVATGTGELFF.

The J gene is TRBJ1-1, the V gene TRBV7-9; unclear D gene. Between the trimmed V and J ends, which lost 4 bases and 5 bases, there was a span of 14 bases. The CDR3 runs to 14 residues. Germline CDR1 is SEHNR and CDR2 is FQNEAQ (reference sequence). This chain's CDR3 is CASSSDSSATEAFF. The CDR3 DNA is TGTGCCAGCAGCTCCGACTCCTCGGCGACTGAAGCTTTCTTT.

The rearrangement links TRBV20-1 to TRBJ1-3; D may be TRBD1 (5 bases). The germline V gene has CDR1 DFQATT and CDR2 SNEGSKA (reference sequence). Trimming pared 0 bases from V and 1 base from J, leaving 13 bases between. The CDR3 covers 16 residues. For the CDR3, the DNA is TGCAGTGCTAGAGAGGGCAGGGTGAGGTCTGGAAACACCATATATTTT. It is translated as CSAREGRVRSGNTIYF.

This clonotype was observed a few times. The chain uses TRBV29-1 and TRBJ2-3; no reliable D call. The ends were cut back, 2 bases at V and 2 bases at J, with 11 bases in the middle. Germline V gene data show CDR1 as SQVTM and CDR2 as ANQGSEA. The CDR3 runs to 14 residues. CDR3 in amino acids: CSVERGASTDTQYF. The CDR3 DNA is TGCAGCGTTGAAAGAGGAGCCTCCACAGATACGCAGTATTTT.

The V call is TRBV29-1, the J call TRBJ1-1; D possibly corresponds to TRBD1 (5 bases). Trimming removed 2 bases at V and 6 bases at J, with 16 bases between. Per germline, CDR1 SQVTM and CDR2 ANQGSEA. CDR3 size: 14 residues. The chain's CDR3 is CSVEIGAGRPEAFF. In DNA, the CDR3 is TGCAGCGTTGAAATAGGGGCGGGGAGGCCTGAAGCTTTCTTT. Full variable domain (rest looked up from reference TRBV29-1 and TRBJ1-1): SAVISQKPSRDICQRGTSLTIQCQVDSQVTMMFWYRQQPGQSLTLIATANQGSEATYESGFVIDKFPISRPNLTFSTLTVSNMSPEDSSIYLCSVEIGAGRPEAFFGQGTRLTVV.

The gene calls are TRBV9 and TRBJ1-1, with D unclear. V was shortened by 7 bases and J by 5 bases, with 12 bases between the two germline ends. In germline, CDR1 is SGDLS, CDR2 YYNGEE. The CDR3 spans 12 residues. The CDR3 sequence is CASGRRETEAFF. CDR3 coding DNA: TGTGCCAGCGGGAGGCGAGAGACTGAAGCTTTCTTT.

The chain couples TRBV4-1 to TRBJ2-7; D is ambiguous. Looked up from germline, CDR1 is MGHRA and CDR2 is YSYEKL. The CDR3 loop spans 15 amino acids. The V end lost 0 bases, the J end lost 2 bases, and 11 bases lay between the germline ends. For the CDR3, the DNA is TGCGCCAGCAGCCAAGATAGAAGGACGACCTACGAGCAGTACTTC. Encoded protein: CASSQDRRTTYEQYF.

This rearrangement joins TRBV6-5 to TRBJ2-3, with 7 bases matching TRBD2. CDR1 and CDR2 (germline): MNHEY, SVGAGI. The CDR3 runs 16 residues. The V segment lost 5 bases and the J segment 0 bases; nucleotides outside the gene matches: 8. In nucleotides, the CDR3 is TGTGCCAGCAGTCGGGGTAGCGGGTATAGCACAGATACGCAGTATTTT. Protein: CASSRGSGYSTDTQYF.